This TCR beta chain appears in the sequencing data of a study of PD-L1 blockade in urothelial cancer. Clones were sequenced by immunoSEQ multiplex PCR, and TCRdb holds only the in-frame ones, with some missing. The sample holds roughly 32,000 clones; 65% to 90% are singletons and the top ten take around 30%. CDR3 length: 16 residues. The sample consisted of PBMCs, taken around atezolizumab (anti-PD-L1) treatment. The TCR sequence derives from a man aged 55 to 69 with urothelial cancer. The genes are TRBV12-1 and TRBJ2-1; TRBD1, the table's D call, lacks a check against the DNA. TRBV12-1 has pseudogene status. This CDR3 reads CASSFPRTGDYNEQFF. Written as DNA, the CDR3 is TGTGCCAGCAGCTTTCCCCGGACAGGGGATTACAATGAGCAGTTCTTC.